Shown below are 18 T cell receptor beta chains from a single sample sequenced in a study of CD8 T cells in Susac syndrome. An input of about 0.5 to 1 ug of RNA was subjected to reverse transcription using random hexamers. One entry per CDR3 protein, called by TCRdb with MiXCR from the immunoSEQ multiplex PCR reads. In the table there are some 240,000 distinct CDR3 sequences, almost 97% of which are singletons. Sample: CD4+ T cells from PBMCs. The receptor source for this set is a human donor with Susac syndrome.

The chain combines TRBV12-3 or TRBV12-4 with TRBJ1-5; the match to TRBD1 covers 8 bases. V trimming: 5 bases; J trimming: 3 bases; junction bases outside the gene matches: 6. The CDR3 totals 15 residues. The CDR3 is CASSGGTGYNQPQHF. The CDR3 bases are TGTGCCAGCAGTGGCGGGACAGGCTACAATCAGCCCCAGCATTTT.

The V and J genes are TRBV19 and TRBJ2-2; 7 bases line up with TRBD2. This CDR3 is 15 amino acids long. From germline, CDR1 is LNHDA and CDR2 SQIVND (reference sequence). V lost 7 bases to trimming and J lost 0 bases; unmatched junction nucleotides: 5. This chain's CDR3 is CASNGGKTNTGELFF. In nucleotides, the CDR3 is TGTGCCAGTAACGGGGGGAAGACGAACACCGGGGAGCTGTTTTTT.

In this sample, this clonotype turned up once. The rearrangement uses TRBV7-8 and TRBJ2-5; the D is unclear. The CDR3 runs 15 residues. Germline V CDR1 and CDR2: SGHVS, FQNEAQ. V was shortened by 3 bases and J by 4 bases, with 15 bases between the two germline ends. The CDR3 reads CASSLSRQRLETQYF. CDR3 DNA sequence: TGTGCCAGCAGCTTGTCTCGGCAGCGCCTAGAGACCCAGTACTTC.

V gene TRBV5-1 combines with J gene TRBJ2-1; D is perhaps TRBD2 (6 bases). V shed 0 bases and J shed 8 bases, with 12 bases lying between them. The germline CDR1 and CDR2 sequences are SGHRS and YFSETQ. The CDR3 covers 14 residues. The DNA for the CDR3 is TGCGCCAGCAGCTTGGGCGGGATTGCGTATGAGCAGTTCTTC. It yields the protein CASSLGGIAYEQFF.

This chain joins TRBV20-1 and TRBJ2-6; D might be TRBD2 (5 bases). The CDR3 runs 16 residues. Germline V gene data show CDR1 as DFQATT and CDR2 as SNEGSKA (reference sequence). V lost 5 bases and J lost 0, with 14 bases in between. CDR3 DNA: TGCAGTGCTCAGTACACGAGGGCCTCTGGGGCCAACGTCCTGACTTTC. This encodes CSAQYTRASGANVLTF.

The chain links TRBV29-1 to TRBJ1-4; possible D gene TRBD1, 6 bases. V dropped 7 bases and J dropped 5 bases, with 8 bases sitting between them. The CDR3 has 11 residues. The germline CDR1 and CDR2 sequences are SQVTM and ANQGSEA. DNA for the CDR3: TGCAGCGGGACAGAGAATGAAAAACTGTTTTTT. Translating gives CSGTENEKLFF.

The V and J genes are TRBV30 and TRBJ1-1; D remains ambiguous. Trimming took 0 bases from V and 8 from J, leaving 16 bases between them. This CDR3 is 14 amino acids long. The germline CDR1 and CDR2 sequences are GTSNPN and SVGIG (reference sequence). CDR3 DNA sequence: TGTGCCTGGAGTGTACATAGGCCGATTTTAGAAGCTTTCTTT. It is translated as CAWSVHRPILEAFF.

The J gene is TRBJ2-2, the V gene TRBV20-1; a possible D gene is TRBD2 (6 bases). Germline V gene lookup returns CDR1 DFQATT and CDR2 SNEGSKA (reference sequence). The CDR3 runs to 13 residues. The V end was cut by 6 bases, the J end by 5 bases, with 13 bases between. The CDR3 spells CSALGGGTGELFF. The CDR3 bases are TGCAGTGCCCTGGGGGGAGGAACCGGGGAGCTGTTTTTT.

CDR3 amino acids: CARADGPISYEQYF. The CDR3 DNA follows: TGTGCCCGGGCAGACGGGCCGATCTCCTACGAGCAGTACTTC. V is TRBV30 and J is TRBJ2-7; no clear D gene. This CDR3 contains 14 residues. In germline, CDR1 is GTSNPN, CDR2 SVGIG (reference sequence). The V end was cut by 8 bases, the J end by 0 bases, with 17 bases between. The full variable domain, in which reference TRBV30 and TRBJ2-7 provide the parts outside the CDR3, is SQTIHQWPATLVQPVGSPLSLECTVEGTSNPNLYWYRQAAGRGLQLLFYSVGIGQISSEVPQNLSASRPQDRQFILSSKKLLLSDSGFYLCARADGPISYEQYFGPGTRLTVT.

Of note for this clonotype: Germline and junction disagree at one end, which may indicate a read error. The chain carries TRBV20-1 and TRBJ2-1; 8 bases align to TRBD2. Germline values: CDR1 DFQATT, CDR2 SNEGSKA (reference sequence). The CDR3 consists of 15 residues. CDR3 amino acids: CSTRASGRASNEQLF. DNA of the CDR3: TGCAGCACCCGCGCGAGCGGGAGAGCTTCTAATGAGCAGCTCTTC.

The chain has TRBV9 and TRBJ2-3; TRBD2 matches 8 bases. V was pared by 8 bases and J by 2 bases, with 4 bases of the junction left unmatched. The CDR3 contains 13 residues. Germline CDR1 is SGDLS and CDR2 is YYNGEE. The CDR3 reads CARFSGITDTQYF. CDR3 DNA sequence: TGTGCCAGATTTAGCGGGATCACAGATACGCAGTATTTT.

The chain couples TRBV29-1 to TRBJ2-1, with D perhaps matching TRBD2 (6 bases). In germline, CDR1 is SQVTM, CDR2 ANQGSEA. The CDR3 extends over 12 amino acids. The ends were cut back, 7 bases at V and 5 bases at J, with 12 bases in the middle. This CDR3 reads CSGGGGDNEQFF. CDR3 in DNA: TGCAGCGGGGGAGGCGGGGACAATGAGCAGTTCTTC.

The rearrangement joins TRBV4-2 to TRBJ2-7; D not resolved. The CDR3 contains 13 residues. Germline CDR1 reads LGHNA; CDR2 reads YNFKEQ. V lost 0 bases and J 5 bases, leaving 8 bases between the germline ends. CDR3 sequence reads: CASSQDRRNEQYF. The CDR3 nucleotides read TGTGCCAGCAGCCAAGATCGCAGGAACGAGCAGTACTTC.

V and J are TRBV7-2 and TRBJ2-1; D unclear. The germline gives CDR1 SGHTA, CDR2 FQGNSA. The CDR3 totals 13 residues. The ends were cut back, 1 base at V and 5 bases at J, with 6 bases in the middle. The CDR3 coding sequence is TGTGCCAGCAGCTTAGTTCGGGACAATGAGCAGTTCTTC. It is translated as CASSLVRDNEQFF.

The CDR3 region has the DNA TGTGCCAGCAGCCTCCCGGGTTGGCTTAACTATGGCTACACCTTC. Its translation: CASSLPGWLNYGYTF. The V gene is TRBV27, the J gene TRBJ1-2, with no clear D. Trimming pared 6 bases from V and 1 base from J, leaving 15 bases between. The CDR3 runs to 15 residues. The germline V gene encodes CDR1 MNHEY and CDR2 SMNVEV (reference sequence).

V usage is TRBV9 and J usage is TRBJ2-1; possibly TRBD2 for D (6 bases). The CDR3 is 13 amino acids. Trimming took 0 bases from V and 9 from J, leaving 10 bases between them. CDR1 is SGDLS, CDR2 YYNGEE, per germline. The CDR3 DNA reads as TGTGCCAGCAGCGTAGTGGCGGGGAGTGAGCAGTTCTTC. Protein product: CASSVVAGSEQFF.

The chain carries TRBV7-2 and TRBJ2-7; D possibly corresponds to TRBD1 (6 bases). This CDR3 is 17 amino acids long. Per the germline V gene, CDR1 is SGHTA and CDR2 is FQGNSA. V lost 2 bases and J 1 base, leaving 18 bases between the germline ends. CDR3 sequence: CASSLTGTATGSYEQYF. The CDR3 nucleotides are TGTGCCAGCAGCTTAACGGGGACCGCGACAGGATCCTACGAGCAGTACTTC.

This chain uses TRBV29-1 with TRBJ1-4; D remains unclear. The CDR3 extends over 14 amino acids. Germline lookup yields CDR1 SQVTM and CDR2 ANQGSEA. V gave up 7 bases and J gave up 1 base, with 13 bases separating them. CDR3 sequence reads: CSATGVRTNEKLFF. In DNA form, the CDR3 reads TGCAGCGCCACCGGAGTAAGAACTAATGAAAAACTGTTTTTT.